This is a list of T cell receptor beta chains from one sample in a study of shared clonotypes between healthy human individuals. Clones were sequenced by immunoSEQ multiplex PCR, and TCRdb holds only the in-frame ones, with some missing. The data hold over 1.4 million clones, with roughly 96% observed a single time. Material: naive CD4+ T cells sorted from blood. Receptors were obtained from a man in his thirties or forties in good health. The CDR3 runs from the conserved cysteine through the conserved F or W. D genes are given only for firm matches. Rows may omit the clone size; those that give it use once, few, many or a size class.

J gene,V gene,D gene,clone size,CDR3 DNA,CDR3 protein
TRBJ2-7,TRBV19,.,.,TGTGCCAGTTCGGTCCGGGCCGGGTCCTACGAGCAGTACTTC,CASSVRAGSYEQYF
TRBJ2-1,TRBV1,.,.,TGCACCAGCAGCCAAGCTCGCCGGCGGGAGCGGTCCTACAATGAGCAGTTCTTC,CTSSQARRRERSYNEQFF
TRBJ2-3,TRBV5-1,TRBD2,.,TGCGCCAGCAGCCCGGGACTAGCGGGAGGAGGGGCCACAGATACGCAGTATTTT,CASSPGLAGGGATDTQYF
TRBJ2-7,TRBV7-4,.,.,TGTGCCAGCAGCTTAGAAGGGGATAGCTCCTACGAGCAGTACTTC,CASSLEGDSSYEQYF
TRBJ2-7,TRBV28,TRBD2,.,TGTGCCAGCAGTTTTCGGCTAGCGGGACCTTCCTACGAGCAGTACTTC,CASSFRLAGPSYEQYF
TRBJ1-1,TRBV9,.,.,TGTGCCAGCAGCCCATTCATTGGGGACACTGAAGCTTTCTTT,CASSPFIGDTEAFF
TRBJ2-3,TRBV7-9,.,few,TGTGCCAGCAGCTTAGGACCCGACAGGTACACAGATACGCAGTATTTT,CASSLGPDRYTDTQYF
TRBJ1-1,TRBV2,TRBD1,.,TGTGCCAGCAGGGGAGCAGGGGGCTATACTGAAGCTTTCTTT,CASRGAGGYTEAFF
TRBJ1-3,TRBV19,.,.,TGTGCCAGTAGTATCCGCAGACCGGACCCTGGAAACACCATATATTTT,CASSIRRPDPGNTIYF
TRBJ2-7,TRBV10-1,.,.,TGCGCCAGCAGTGAACCCTTGGGTCAGCAGTACTTC,CASSEPLGQQYF
TRBJ2-7,TRBV5-1,.,.,TGCGCCAGCAGCTTGGCCTTAGCAGCCCAGATCTACGAGCAGTACTTC,CASSLALAAQIYEQYF
TRBJ2-4,TRBV19,.,.,TGTGCCAGTAGTGGATCCCTACTAGCCAAAAACATTCAGTACTTC,CASSGSLLAKNIQYF
TRBJ1-2,TRBV5-4,.,.,TGTGCCAGCAGCTTGACAGGGACGGGCGGCTACACCTTC,CASSLTGTGGYTF
TRBJ2-2,TRBV10-3,TRBD2,.,TGTGCCATCAGTGAAACTAGCGCGAACACCGGGGAGCTGTTTTTT,CAISETSANTGELFF
TRBJ2-7,TRBV5-6,TRBD1,.,TGTGCCAGCAGCTATGGGGACAGGCCTTTTTTCGAGCAGTACTTC,CASSYGDRPFFEQYF
TRBJ1-1,TRBV9,.,.,TGTGCCAGCAGCGTGCTACAGGGTGAAGCTTTCTTT,CASSVLQGEAFF
TRBJ2-5,TRBV5-4,TRBD2,.,TGTGCCAGCAGCTTGGATCTAGCGGCAGGTGGGACCCAGTACTTC,CASSLDLAAGGTQYF
TRBJ2-7,TRBV13,.,.,TGTGCCAGCAGCTTAGGCCGGGGTCAGTTGGTAAACGAGCAGTACTTC,CASSLGRGQLVNEQYF
TRBJ1-5,TRBV30,.,.,TGTGCCTGGAGTGTGCGGGGTCAGCCCCAGCATTTT,CAWSVRGQPQHF
TRBJ1-2,TRBV5-6,.,.,TGTGCCAGCAGCTTGGGAGCAACAACGCCCTGGGCGGGTGGCTACACCTTC,CASSLGATTPWAGGYTF
TRBJ1-3,TRBV7-9,.,.,TGTGCCAGCCTAAGGGACTCTGGAAACACCATATATTTT,CASLRDSGNTIYF
TRBJ2-1,TRBV27,TRBD2,.,TGTGCCAGCAGTTTATACCCTAGCGGGAGGGCCCATGAGCAGTTCTTC,CASSLYPSGRAHEQFF
TRBJ2-1,TRBV7-9,.,.,TGTGCCCCAACTCGGGCCGGATCCCAGGGTGAGCAGTTCTTC,CAPTRAGSQGEQFF
TRBJ1-2,TRBV5-1,TRBD1,.,TGCGCCAGCAGCTTCGACAGGGGAAACTATGGCTACACCTTC,CASSFDRGNYGYTF
TRBJ2-1,TRBV9,.,once,TGTGCCAGCAGCAGTATGGGGACCTTCGACAATGAGCAGTTCTTC,CASSSMGTFDNEQFF
TRBJ2-3,TRBV19,TRBD1,.,TGTGCCACCGCTGGGGACAGGGGGACAGATACGCAGTATTTT,CATAGDRGTDTQYF
TRBJ2-7,TRBV10-1,.,once,TGCGCCAGCAGTGAGTCTGGCTTCTACGAGCAGTACTTC,CASSESGFYEQYF
TRBJ1-1,TRBV5-4,.,.,TGTGCCAGCAGCCCGACGGCCAGCAACACTGAAGCTTTCTTT,CASSPTASNTEAFF
TRBJ2-1,TRBV7-9,.,.,TGTGCCAGCAGCAAAACTATCGGACAAACCCGGGATGAGCAGTTCTTC,CASSKTIGQTRDEQFF
TRBJ2-3,TRBV28,TRBD1,once,TGTGCCAGCAGGGTCGAGGGGGCAGCCGATACGCAGTATTTT,CASRVEGAADTQYF
TRBJ2-2,TRBV6-1,TRBD2,.,TGTGCCAGCAGTGAAGCGCCGGGAGCGGGAGGGTTGAACACCGGGGAGCTGTTTTTT,CASSEAPGAGGLNTGELFF
TRBJ2-2,TRBV30,TRBD2,.,TGTGCCTGGAGGGGGACTAGCGGAACCTCGAACACCGGGGAGCTGTTTTTT,CAWRGTSGTSNTGELFF
TRBJ2-5,TRBV5-1,.,.,TGCGCCAGCAGCTTGGACCCCTCTGGAGGGGAGACCCAGTACTTC,CASSLDPSGGETQYF
TRBJ2-2,TRBV19,.,.,TGTGCCAGTAGTACCCTACCACTAGGCACCGGGGAGCTGTTTTTT,CASSTLPLGTGELFF
TRBJ2-6,TRBV5-1,.,.,TGCGCCAGCAGCTTGGCTGGGGGAAGAGGGGCCAACGTCCTGACTTTC,CASSLAGGRGANVLTF
TRBJ2-7,TRBV2,.,.,TGTGCCAGCAGTGAAAGTGACTCCCTCTACGAGCAGTACTTC,CASSESDSLYEQYF
TRBJ2-5,TRBV9,.,.,TGTGCCAGCAGCGTAGAGTTAGCGGAGGGAGAGACCCAGTACTTC,CASSVELAEGETQYF
TRBJ1-5,TRBV5-8,TRBD1,.,TGTGCCAGCAGCTTGGAGGGGGCCGGGGCTCAAGTTAGCAATCAGCCCCAGCATTTT,CASSLEGAGAQVSNQPQHF
TRBJ2-7,TRBV5-5,.,.,TGTGCCAGCAGCTTGGGGCGGGCCCAACCCTACGAGCAGTACTTC,CASSLGRAQPYEQYF
TRBJ2-3,TRBV11-2,TRBD2,once,TGTGCCAGCAGCTTGGGGGTTAGCGGGAGGCACACAGATACGCAGTATTTT,CASSLGVSGRHTDTQYF
TRBJ1-5,TRBV28,TRBD1,.,TGTGCCAGCACCCTGGGACAGAGCAATCAGCCCCAGCATTTT,CASTLGQSNQPQHF
TRBJ1-5,TRBV28,TRBD1,once,TGTGCCAGCAGTGGAGGGACAGGACGGGGCAATCAGCCCCAGCATTTT,CASSGGTGRGNQPQHF